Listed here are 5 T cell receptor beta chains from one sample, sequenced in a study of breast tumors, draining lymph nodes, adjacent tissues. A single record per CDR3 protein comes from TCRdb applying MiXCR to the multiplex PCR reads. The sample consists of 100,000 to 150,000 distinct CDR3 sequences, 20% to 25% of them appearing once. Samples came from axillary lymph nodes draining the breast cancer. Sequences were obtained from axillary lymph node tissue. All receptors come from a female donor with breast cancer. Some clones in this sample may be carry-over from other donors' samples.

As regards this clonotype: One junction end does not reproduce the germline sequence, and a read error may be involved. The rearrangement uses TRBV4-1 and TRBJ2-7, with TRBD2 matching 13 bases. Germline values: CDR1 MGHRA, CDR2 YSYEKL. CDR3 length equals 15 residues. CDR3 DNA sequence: TGTGCCAGCAGCCAAACCGGGACTAGCGGGACCGAGCGGTACTTC. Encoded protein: CASSQTGTSGTERYF.

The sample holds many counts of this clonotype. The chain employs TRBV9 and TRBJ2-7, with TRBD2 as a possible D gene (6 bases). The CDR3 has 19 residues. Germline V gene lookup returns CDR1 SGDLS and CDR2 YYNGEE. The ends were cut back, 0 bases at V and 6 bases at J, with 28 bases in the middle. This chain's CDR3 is CASSVEGKKRAGGLREQYF. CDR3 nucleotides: TGTGCCAGCAGCGTAGAGGGAAAGAAGCGGGCCGGAGGACTACGCGAGCAGTACTTC.

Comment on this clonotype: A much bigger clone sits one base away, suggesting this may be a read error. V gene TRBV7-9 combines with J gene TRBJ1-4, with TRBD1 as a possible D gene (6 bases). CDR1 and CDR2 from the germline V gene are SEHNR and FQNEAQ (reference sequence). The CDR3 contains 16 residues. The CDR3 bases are TGTGCCAACAGCTTATTGCTGGGGGCTACTAATGAAAAACTGTTTTTT. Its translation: CANSLLLGATNEKLFF.

CDR3 loop: CASSVGGAKNIQYF. The CDR3 DNA reads as TGTGCCAGCAGCGTAGGCGGGGCCAAAAACATTCAGTACTTC. This chain uses TRBV9 with TRBJ2-4; weak D call: TRBD2 (5 bases). V was shortened by 0 bases and J by 1 base, with 5 bases between the two germline ends. Per the germline V gene, CDR1 is SGDLS and CDR2 is YYNGEE. The CDR3 extends over 14 amino acids.

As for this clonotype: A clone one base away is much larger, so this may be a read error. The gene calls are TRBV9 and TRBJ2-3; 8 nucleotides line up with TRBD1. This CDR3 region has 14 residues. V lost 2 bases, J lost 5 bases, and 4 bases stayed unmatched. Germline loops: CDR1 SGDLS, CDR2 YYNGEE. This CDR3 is CASSVLQGGDTQYF. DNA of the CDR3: TGTGCCAGCAGCGTTTTACAGGGGGGAGATACGCAGTATTTT.